The sequence of this T cell receptor beta chain was determined in a study of beta chain features in type 1 diabetes. Sequenced material consisted of expressed TCRB transcripts (all of the isolated RNA was reverse transcribed). Some clones are missing from TCRdb's copy, which holds only in-frame ones; the method was immunoSEQ multiplex PCR. The profile shows under 400,000 clones, roughly 13% of them singletons. The source of this sequence is a man between 18 and 35 years old in good health. Specimen: naive CD4+ T cells from blood.

The CDR3 protein is CASSWGGSGGSYEQYF. In DNA, the CDR3 is TGTGCCAGCAGCTGGGGTGGCTCAGGGGGTTCCTACGAGCAGTACTTC. The chain has TRBV7-2 and TRBJ2-7, with 7 bases identical to TRBD1. Germline V lookup: CDR1 SGHTA, CDR2 FQGNSA. J gave up 1 base and V 4 bases, and 10 bases lay outside the gene matches. The CDR3 runs 16 residues.